Sequencing of this T cell receptor (beta chain) was carried out in a study of long-term antiretroviral therapy in people with HIV. General study points: Clones that had undergone expansion before ART dominated the repertoire at all time points. Compared with controls, HIV repertoires showed narrower CDR3 length ranges. In the period from about 2003 to 2017, blood was collected, possibly under older ART regimens.

With respect to this clone: Its target is unknown.

Sequencing used immunoSEQ v3.0 at survey level. The repertoire was sequenced with immunoSEQ multiplex PCR; TCRdb's copy has only in-frame clones and lacks some. The table records 15,000 to 20,000 clones, around 90% of them present only once. CDR1 is SNHLY, CDR2 FYNNEI, per germline. The CDR3 is made up of 14 amino acids. V was trimmed by 7 bases and J by 2 bases, leaving 15 bases between them. The receptor was derived from a man between 60 and 75 years old with HIV. The specimen was unsorted PBMCs, collected 0.3 years after starting antiretroviral therapy. The chain combines TRBV2 with TRBJ2-7, with no clear D. CDR3 bases: TGTGCCAGCACTCCTTTAGGCACCGCCTACGAGCAGTACTTC. Residues: CASTPLGTAYEQYF.